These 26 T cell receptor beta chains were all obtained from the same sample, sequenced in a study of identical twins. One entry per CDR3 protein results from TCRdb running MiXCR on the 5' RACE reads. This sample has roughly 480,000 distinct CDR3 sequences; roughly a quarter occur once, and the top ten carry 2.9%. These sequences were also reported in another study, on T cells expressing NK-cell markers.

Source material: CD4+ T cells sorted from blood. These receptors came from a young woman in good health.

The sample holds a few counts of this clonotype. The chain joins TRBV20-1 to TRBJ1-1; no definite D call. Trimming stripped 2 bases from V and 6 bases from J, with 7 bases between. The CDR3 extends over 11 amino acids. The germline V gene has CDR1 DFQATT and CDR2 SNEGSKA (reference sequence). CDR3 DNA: TGCAGTGCTAGATCTTTCGCTGAAGCTTTCTTT. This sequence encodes CSARSFAEAFF.

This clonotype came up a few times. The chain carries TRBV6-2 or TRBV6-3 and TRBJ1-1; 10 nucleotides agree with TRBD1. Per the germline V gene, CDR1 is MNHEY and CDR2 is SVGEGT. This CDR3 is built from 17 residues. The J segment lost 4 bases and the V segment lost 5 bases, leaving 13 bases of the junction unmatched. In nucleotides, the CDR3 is TGTGCCAGCAGTCGTCACCGGGACAGGGGCGCCCCCACTGAAGCTTTCTTT. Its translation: CASSRHRDRGAPTEAFF.

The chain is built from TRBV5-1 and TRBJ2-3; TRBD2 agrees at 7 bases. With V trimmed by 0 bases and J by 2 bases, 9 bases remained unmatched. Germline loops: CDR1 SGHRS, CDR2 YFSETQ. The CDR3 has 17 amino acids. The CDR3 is CASSLARGGSSTDTQYF. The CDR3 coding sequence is TGCGCCAGCAGCTTGGCTCGCGGGGGATCCTCCACAGATACGCAGTATTTT.

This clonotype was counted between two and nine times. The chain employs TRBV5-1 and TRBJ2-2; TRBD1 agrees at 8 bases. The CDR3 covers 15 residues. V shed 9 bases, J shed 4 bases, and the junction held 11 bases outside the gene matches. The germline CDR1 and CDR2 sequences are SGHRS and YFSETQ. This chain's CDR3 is CAIRQGRSGTGELFF. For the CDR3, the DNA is TGCGCCATCCGACAGGGGCGTTCGGGCACCGGGGAGCTGTTTTTT.

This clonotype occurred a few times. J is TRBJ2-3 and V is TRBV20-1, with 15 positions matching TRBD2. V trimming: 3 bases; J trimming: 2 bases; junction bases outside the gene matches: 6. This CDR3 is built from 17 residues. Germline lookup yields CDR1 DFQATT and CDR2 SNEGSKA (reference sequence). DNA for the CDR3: TGCAGTGCTAGGGAGAGGACTAGCGGGGGGGTCACAGATACGCAGTATTTT. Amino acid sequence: CSARERTSGGVTDTQYF.

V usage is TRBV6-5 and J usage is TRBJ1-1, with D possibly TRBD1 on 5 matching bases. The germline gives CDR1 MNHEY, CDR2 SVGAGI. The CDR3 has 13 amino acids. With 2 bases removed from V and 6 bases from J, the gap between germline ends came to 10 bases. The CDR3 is CASSYGASPEAFF. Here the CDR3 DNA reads TGTGCCAGCAGTTACGGGGCATCCCCTGAAGCTTTCTTT.

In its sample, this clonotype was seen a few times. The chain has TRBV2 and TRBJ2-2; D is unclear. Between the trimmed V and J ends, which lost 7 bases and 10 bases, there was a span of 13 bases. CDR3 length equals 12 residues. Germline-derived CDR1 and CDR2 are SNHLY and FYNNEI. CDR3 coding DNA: TGTGCCAGCAAGTCCCTCCGGCAGGAGCTGTTTTTT. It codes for CASKSLRQELFF.

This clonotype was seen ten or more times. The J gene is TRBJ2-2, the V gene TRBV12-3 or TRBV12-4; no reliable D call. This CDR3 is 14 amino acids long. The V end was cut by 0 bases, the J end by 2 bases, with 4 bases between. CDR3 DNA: TGTGCCAGCAGTTTAGCTTTAAACACCGGGGAGCTGTTTTTT. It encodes CASSLALNTGELFF.

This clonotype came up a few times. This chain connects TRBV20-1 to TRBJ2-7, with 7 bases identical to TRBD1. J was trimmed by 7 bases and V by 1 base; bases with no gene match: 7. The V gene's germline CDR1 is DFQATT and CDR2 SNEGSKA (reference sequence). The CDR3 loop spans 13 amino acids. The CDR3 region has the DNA TGCAGTGCTAGAGTAGGGGGCACTGGTGAGCAGTACTTC. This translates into CSARVGGTGEQYF.

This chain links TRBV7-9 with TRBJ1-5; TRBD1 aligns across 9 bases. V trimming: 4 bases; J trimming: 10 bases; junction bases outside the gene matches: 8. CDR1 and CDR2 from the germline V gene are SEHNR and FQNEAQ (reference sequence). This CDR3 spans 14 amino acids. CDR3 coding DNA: TGTGCCAGCAGCTCGGGACAGGGAGTCGGTCCCCAGCATTTT. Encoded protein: CASSSGQGVGPQHF.

CDR3 bases: TGCGCCAGCAGCCAAGTGACCGGGACAGCCAGCTACGAGCAGTACTTC. It yields the protein CASSQVTGTASYEQYF. The chain recombines TRBV4-1 with TRBJ2-7; 7 nucleotides line up with TRBD1. The junction had 9 bases not matched to a gene; V was cut back by 1 base and J by 3 bases. The V gene's germline CDR1 is MGHRA and CDR2 YSYEKL. The CDR3 has 16 amino acids.

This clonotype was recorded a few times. The CDR3, as DNA: TGTGCCAGCAGCTTATGGTTTGGGAGGGATTCCTACGAGCAGTACTTC. It codes for CASSLWFGRDSYEQYF. The V gene is TRBV11-2, the J gene TRBJ2-7, with 7 bases identical to TRBD2. Germline V gives CDR1 SGHAT, CDR2 FQNNGV. The CDR3 covers 16 residues. V shed 2 bases, J shed 1 base, and the junction held 8 bases outside the gene matches. Together with reference TRBV11-2 and TRBJ2-7, the CDR3 gives the full variable domain: EAGVAQSPRYKIIEKRQSVAFWCNPISGHATLYWYQQILGQGPKLLIQFQNNGVVDDSQLPKDRFSAERLKGVDSTLKIQPAKLEDSAVYLCASSLWFGRDSYEQYFGPGTRLTVT.

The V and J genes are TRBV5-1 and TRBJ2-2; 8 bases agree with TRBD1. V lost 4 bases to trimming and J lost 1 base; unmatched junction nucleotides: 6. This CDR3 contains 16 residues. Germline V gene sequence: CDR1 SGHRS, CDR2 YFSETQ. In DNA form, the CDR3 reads TGCGCCAGCAGCGAGGTCAGGGGGCTGAACACCGGGGAGCTGTTTTTT. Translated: CASSEVRGLNTGELFF.

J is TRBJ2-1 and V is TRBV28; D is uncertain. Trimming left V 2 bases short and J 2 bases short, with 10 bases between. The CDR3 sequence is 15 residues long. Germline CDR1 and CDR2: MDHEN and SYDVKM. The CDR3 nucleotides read TGTGCCAGCAGTTTAACCCCTCCCACCTACAATGAGCAGTTCTTC. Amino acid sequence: CASSLTPPTYNEQFF. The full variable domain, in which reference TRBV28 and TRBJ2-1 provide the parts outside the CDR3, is DVKVTQSSRYLVKRTGEKVFLECVQDMDHENMFWYRQDPGLGLRLIYFSYDVKMKEKGDIPEGYSVSREKKERFSLILESASTNQTSMYLCASSLTPPTYNEQFFGPGTRLTVL.

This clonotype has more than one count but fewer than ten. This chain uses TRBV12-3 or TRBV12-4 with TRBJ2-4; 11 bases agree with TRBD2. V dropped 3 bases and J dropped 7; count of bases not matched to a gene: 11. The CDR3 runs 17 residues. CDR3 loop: CASSFILAGGWWNIQYF. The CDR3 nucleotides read TGTGCCAGCAGTTTTATTCTAGCGGGAGGCTGGTGGAACATTCAGTACTTC.

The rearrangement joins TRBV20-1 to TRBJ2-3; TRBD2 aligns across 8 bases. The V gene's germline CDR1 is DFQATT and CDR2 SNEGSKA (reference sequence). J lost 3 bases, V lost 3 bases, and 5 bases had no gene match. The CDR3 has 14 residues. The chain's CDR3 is CSASAGLVTDTQYF. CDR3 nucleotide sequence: TGCAGTGCTAGCGCGGGACTAGTTACAGATACGCAGTATTTT.

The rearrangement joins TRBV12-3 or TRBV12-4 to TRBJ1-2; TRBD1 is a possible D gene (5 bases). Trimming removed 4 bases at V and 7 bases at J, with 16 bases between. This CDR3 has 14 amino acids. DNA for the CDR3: TGTGCCAGCAGTTCGAGGGGCTTAAAGTCTGGCTACACCTTC. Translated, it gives CASSSRGLKSGYTF.

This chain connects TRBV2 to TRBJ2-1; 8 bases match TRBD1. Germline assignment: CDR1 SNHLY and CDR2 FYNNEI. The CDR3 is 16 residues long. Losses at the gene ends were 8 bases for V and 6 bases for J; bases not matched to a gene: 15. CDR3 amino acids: CASERYGQGMGNEQFF. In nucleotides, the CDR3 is TGTGCCAGCGAACGGTATGGACAGGGAATGGGCAATGAGCAGTTCTTC.

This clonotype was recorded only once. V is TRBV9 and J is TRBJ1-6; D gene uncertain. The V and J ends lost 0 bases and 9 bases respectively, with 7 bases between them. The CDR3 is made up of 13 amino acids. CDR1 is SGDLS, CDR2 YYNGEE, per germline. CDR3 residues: CASSVDSLSPLHF. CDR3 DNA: TGTGCCAGCAGCGTAGACTCCCTTTCACCCCTCCACTTT.

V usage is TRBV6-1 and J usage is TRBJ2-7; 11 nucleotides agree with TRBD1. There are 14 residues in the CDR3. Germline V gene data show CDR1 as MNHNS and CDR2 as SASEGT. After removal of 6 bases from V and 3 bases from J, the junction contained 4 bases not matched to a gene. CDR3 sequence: CASSRGQGVYEQYF. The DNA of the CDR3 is TGTGCCAGCAGCCGGGGACAGGGGGTCTACGAGCAGTACTTC.

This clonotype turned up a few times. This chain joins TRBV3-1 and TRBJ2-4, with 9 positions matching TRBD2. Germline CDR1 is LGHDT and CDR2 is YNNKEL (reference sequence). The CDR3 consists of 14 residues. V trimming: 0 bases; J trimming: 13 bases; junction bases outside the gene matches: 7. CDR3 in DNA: TGTGCCAGCAGCCAAGATCCCGGGACTAGCCGCCAGTACTTC. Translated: CASSQDPGTSRQYF.

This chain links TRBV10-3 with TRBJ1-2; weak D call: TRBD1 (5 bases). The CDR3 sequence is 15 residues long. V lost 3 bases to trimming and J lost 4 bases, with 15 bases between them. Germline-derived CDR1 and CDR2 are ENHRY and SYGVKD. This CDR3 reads CAISDLGGVSYGYTF. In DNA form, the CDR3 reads TGTGCCATCAGTGACCTCGGGGGAGTCAGCTATGGCTACACCTTC.

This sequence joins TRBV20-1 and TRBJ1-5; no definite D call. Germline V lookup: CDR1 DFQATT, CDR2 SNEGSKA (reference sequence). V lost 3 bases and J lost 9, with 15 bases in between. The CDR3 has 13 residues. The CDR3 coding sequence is TGCAGTGCTAGTCTGGCCAACGGTGGGCCCCAGCATTTT. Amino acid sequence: CSASLANGGPQHF.

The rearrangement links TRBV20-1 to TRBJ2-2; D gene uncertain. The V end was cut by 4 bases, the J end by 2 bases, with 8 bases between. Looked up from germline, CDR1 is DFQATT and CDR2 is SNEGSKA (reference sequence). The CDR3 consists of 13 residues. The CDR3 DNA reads TGCAGTGCTATTCCGTCCAACACCGGGGAGCTGTTTTTT. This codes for CSAIPSNTGELFF.

For the CDR3, the DNA is TGCGCCAGCAGCTTGCAAGCTACCGGGAATGAGCAGTTCTTC. As protein: CASSLQATGNEQFF. The rearrangement links TRBV5-1 to TRBJ2-1; D is undetermined. The CDR3 has 14 amino acids. Germline V gives CDR1 SGHRS, CDR2 YFSETQ. Trimming cost V 1 base and J 7 bases, with 12 bases left between them.

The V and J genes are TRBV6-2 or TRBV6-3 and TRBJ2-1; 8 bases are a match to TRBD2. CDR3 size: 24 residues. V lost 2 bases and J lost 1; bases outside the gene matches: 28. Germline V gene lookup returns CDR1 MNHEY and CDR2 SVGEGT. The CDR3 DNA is TGTGCCAGCAGTTACGAGCCTCCTGGACGGAGCGGGAGACTAAGGGGCCCATCCTACAATGAGCAGTTCTTC. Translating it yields CASSYEPPGRSGRLRGPSYNEQFF.